This T cell receptor beta chain was captured in a study of cytomegalovirus exposure and HLA in healthy donors. Primers: 60 Vbeta forward and 13 Jbeta reverse. TCRdb keeps only in-frame clones here, not all; method: immunoSEQ multiplex PCR. Here the sample spans 100,000 to 150,000 clones, roughly 70% being singletons. The CDR3 has 15 residues. Germline CDR1 reads MNHEY; CDR2 reads SMNVEV (reference sequence). Trimming removed 6 bases from V and 8 bases from J; junction bases left unmatched: 12. The chain uses TRBV27 and TRBJ1-4, with 7 bases aligning to TRBD1. The receptor's source is a man aged 40-49 years in good health and CMV-seropositive. Sequences were obtained from PBMCs. This CDR3 reads CASRGRTGVREKLFF. In DNA, the CDR3 is TGTGCCAGCAGAGGACGTACAGGGGTAAGGGAAAAACTGTTTTTT. Based on the CDR3 plus reference TRBV27 and TRBJ1-4, the full variable domain is EAQVTQNPRYLITVTGKKLTVTCSQNMNHEYMSWYRQDPGLGLRQIYYSMNVEVTDKGDVPEGYKVSRKEKRNFPLILESPSPNQTSLYFCASRGRTGVREKLFFGSGTQLSVL.